A selection of T cell receptor beta chains follows, all from one sample in a study of blood T cell repertoires in COVID-19. Assay: immunoSEQ multiplex PCR; the TCRdb copy retains only in-frame clones and omits some. The table records 350,000 or so clones, roughly 90% of them present only once. The specimen sequenced was PBMCs or T cells enriched from blood (not recorded which). The receptors here all came from a woman in her twenties or thirties who had recovered from COVID-19. The CDR3 runs from the conserved cysteine through the conserved F or W. Each record gives: clone size, D gene, J gene, V gene, CDR3 protein, CDR3 DNA. D genes are given only for firm matches. Clone size appears in some rows only: once, few, many, or a class for an expanded clone.

>once|.|TRBJ2-3|TRBV11-3
CASSLVGSTDTQYF
TGTGCCAGCAGCTTAGTGGGCAGCACAGATACGCAGTATTTT
>.|.|TRBJ1-1|TRBV18
CASSTGFGTEAFF
TGTGCCAGCTCAACAGGGTTCGGGACTGAAGCTTTCTTT
>.|.|TRBJ2-3|TRBV7-2
CASSPLLSKDTQYF
TGTGCCAGCAGCCCACTCCTATCCAAAGATACGCAGTATTTT
>.|.|TRBJ1-6|TRBV30
CAWSRGWSSPLHF
TGTGCCTGGAGCAGGGGATGGAGTTCACCCCTCCACTTT
>once|.|TRBJ1-5|TRBV10-3
CAISPGQDQPQHF
TGTGCCATCAGTCCAGGGCAGGATCAGCCCCAGCATTTT
>.|.|TRBJ1-2|TRBV28
CASSPGAYYGYTF
TGTGCCAGCAGTCCAGGGGCCTACTATGGCTACACCTTC
>few|TRBD1|TRBJ2-7|TRBV7-2
CASSAMDRIHEQYF
TGTGCCAGCAGCGCAATGGACAGGATCCACGAGCAGTACTTC
>once|TRBD2|TRBJ2-2|TRBV3-1/TRBV3-2
CASSQDEEAGGTGELFF
TGTGCCAGCAGCCAAGATGAGGAAGCGGGAGGCACCGGGGAGCTGTTTTTT
>.|TRBD2|TRBJ2-1|TRBV9
CASSALGLAGYNEQFF
TGTGCCAGCAGCGCCCTCGGACTAGCGGGATACAATGAGCAGTTCTTC
>.|.|TRBJ1-3|TRBV7-2
CASSLEGAISGNTIYF
TGTGCCAGCAGCTTAGAAGGGGCCATCTCTGGAAACACCATATATTTT
>.|.|TRBJ2-7|TRBV6-5
CASNQYEQYF
TGTGCCAGCAATCAGTACGAGCAGTACTTC
>.|TRBD2|TRBJ2-6|TRBV5-1
CASSLGGGGRISGANVLTF
TGCGCCAGCAGCTTGGGGGGTGGCGGGAGAATTTCTGGGGCCAACGTCCTGACTTTC
>.|.|TRBJ1-4|TRBV28
CASSLVGQYNEKLFF
TGTGCCAGCAGTTTAGTTGGACAGTATAATGAAAAACTGTTTTTT
>.|TRBD1|TRBJ2-5|TRBV7-8
CASSPTGGPQETQYF
TGTGCCAGCAGCCCTACAGGGGGGCCCCAAGAGACCCAGTACTTC
>.|TRBD2|TRBJ2-7|TRBV27
CASSLLPPSGTNTYEQYF
TGTGCCAGCAGTCTACTTCCCCCGAGCGGGACTAATACCTACGAGCAGTACTTC
>.|TRBD2|TRBJ2-7|TRBV30
CAWSPMGGEQYF
TGTGCCTGGAGTCCAATGGGGGGGGAGCAGTACTTC
>few|.|TRBJ1-1|TRBV5-1
CASRPGEAEAFF
TGCGCCAGCAGGCCGGGGGAGGCGGAAGCTTTCTTT
>.|TRBD2|TRBJ2-5|TRBV7-3
CASSLTSGIQTQYF
TGTGCCAGCAGCTTAACTAGCGGGATTCAGACCCAGTACTTC
>.|TRBD2|TRBJ2-3|TRBV14
CASSLRLAGGADTQYF
TGTGCCAGCAGCCTCAGACTAGCGGGAGGGGCAGATACGCAGTATTTT
>.|.|TRBJ2-1|TRBV4-2
CASSQPSSEFEQFF
TGTGCCAGCAGCCAACCCTCTAGCGAGTTTGAGCAGTTCTTC
>few|.|TRBJ2-7|TRBV7-9
CASSLFTAADYEQYF
TGTGCCAGCAGCTTATTTACAGCGGCCGACTACGAGCAGTACTTC
>.|TRBD1|TRBJ1-2|TRBV6-5
CASTPDRLGGYTF
TGTGCCAGCACTCCGGACAGGCTTGGTGGCTACACCTTC
>.|.|TRBJ1-5|TRBV19
CASSMRAGGYQPQHF
TGTGCCAGTAGTATGAGGGCAGGAGGGTACCAGCCCCAGCATTTT
>.|TRBD1|TRBJ1-5|TRBV28
CASSPGTGGVWSNQPQHF
TGTGCCAGCAGTCCCGGGACAGGGGGGGTTTGGAGCAATCAGCCCCAGCATTTT
>.|.|TRBJ1-3|TRBV11-2
CASSLGASGNTIYF
TGTGCCAGCAGCCTAGGAGCCTCTGGAAACACCATATATTTT
>.|.|TRBJ2-1|TRBV5-1
CASSPGIPAYEQFF
TGCGCCAGCAGCCCAGGGATCCCGGCCTATGAGCAGTTCTTC
>once|.|TRBJ2-4|TRBV24-1
CATTLGLDNSAKNIQYF
TGTGCCACCACCCTGGGGTTGGACAATTCGGCCAAAAACATTCAGTACTTC
>.|.|TRBJ2-1|TRBV5-1
CASSLNGEQFF
TGCGCCAGCAGCTTGAACGGTGAGCAGTTCTTC
>.|TRBD1|TRBJ1-2|TRBV7-2
CASSSGQGSSGYTF
TGTGCCAGCAGCTCCGGACAGGGATCATCTGGCTACACCTTC
>.|TRBD1|TRBJ1-3|TRBV11-2
CAVEGASSGNTIYF
TGTGCCGTCGAGGGGGCGAGCTCTGGAAACACCATATATTTT
>.|.|TRBJ2-7|TRBV9
CASSVGGVPTYEQYF
TGTGCCAGCAGCGTAGGTGGAGTCCCTACCTACGAGCAGTACTTC
>.|TRBD1|TRBJ1-2|TRBV28
CASSGQVGGGYTF
TGTGCCAGCAGCGGACAGGTGGGAGGTGGCTACACCTTC
>once|.|TRBJ1-2|TRBV28
CASIGVDYGYTF
TGTGCCAGCATAGGGGTTGACTATGGCTACACCTTC
>few|.|TRBJ1-4|TRBV5-1
CASKSTGATNEKLFF
TGCGCCAGCAAAAGCACGGGTGCAACTAATGAAAAACTGTTTTTT
>few|.|TRBJ2-7|TRBV28
CASRAPGIYYEQYF
TGTGCCAGCAGGGCCCCGGGGATTTACTACGAGCAGTACTTC
>.|TRBD2|TRBJ2-2|TRBV6-5
CASTWASGSGELFF
TGTGCCAGCACCTGGGCTAGCGGGTCCGGGGAGCTGTTTTTT
>.|.|TRBJ1-2|TRBV28
CASSRSEGYGYTF
TGTGCCAGCAGTAGGTCGGAGGGCTATGGCTACACCTTC
>.|.|TRBJ2-3|TRBV24-1
CATRARGLGADTQYF
TGTGCCACCAGAGCCCGGGGGTTGGGTGCAGATACGCAGTATTTT
>.|.|TRBJ1-5|TRBV7-2
CASSFLLNQPQHF
TGTGCCAGCAGCTTTTTACTGAATCAGCCCCAGCATTTT
>.|.|TRBJ2-7|TRBV9
CASSVEGRGLEQYF
TGTGCCAGCAGCGTAGAGGGACGGGGGTTGGAGCAGTACTTC
>once|.|TRBJ2-5|TRBV27
CASRSWLDYLSGQETQYF
TGTGCCAGCAGAAGTTGGCTAGACTATCTTTCTGGGCAAGAGACCCAGTACTTC